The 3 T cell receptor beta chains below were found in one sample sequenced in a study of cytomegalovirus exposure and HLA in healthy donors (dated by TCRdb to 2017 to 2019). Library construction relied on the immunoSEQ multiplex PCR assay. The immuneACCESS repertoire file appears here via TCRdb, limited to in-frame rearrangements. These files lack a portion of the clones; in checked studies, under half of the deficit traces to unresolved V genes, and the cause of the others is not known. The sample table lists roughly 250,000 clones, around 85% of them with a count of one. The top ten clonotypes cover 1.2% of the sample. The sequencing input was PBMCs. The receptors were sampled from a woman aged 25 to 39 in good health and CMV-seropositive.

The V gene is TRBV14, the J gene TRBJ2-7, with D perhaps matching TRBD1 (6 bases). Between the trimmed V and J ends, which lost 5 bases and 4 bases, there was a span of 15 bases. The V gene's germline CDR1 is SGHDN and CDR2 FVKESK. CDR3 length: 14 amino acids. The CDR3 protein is CASSYFGQTYEQYF. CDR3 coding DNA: TGTGCCAGCAGCTACTTCGGACAGACTTACGAGCAGTACTTC.

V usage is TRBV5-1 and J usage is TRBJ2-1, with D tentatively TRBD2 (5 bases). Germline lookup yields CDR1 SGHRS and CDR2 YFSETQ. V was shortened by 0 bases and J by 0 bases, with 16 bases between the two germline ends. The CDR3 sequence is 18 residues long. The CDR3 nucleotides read TGCGCCAGCAGCTTGGAGGGAGTACTAGGTACCTCCTACAATGAGCAGTTCTTC. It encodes CASSLEGVLGTSYNEQFF.

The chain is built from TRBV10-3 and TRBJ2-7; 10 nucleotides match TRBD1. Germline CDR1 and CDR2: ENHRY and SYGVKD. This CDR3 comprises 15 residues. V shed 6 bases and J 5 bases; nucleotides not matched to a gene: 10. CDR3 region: CAISNPGTGVNEQYF. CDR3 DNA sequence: TGTGCCATCAGCAACCCCGGGACAGGGGTGAACGAGCAGTACTTC.